A selection of T cell receptor beta chains follows, all from one sample in a study of technical replicates of blood from a few donors. Method: immunoSEQ multiplex PCR; TCRdb's copy keeps in-frame clones and lacks some. The data contain tens of thousands of clones, roughly 94% of them seen just once; the ten biggest clones take up about 0.25%. Sequenced: T cells isolated from PBMCs. The receptor source for this set is a human donor in good health. Each CDR3 is given with its conserved first and last residue. D genes are given only for firm matches. The listing skips clone size in some rows; elsewhere it reads once, few, many or a size class.

V gene	J gene	clone size	D gene	CDR3 DNA	CDR3 protein
TRBV7-9	TRBJ2-5	once	NA	TGTGCCAGCAGCCCTAGGAATCAAGAGACCCAGTACTTC	CASSPRNQETQYF
TRBV15	TRBJ1-4	NA	NA	TGTGCCACCAGCAGAGATGCCGGGGTCGCCTCGAATGAAAAACTGTTTTTT	CATSRDAGVASNEKLFF
TRBV6-6	TRBJ2-2	once	TRBD1	TGTGCCAGCAGCCTCGGGACAGGGCTCGGGGAGCTGTTTTTT	CASSLGTGLGELFF
TRBV11-2	TRBJ1-5	NA	NA	TGTGCCAGCAGCTTAGGTCATAATCAGCCCCAGCATTTT	CASSLGHNQPQHF
TRBV5-1	TRBJ1-4	NA	NA	TGCGCCAGCAGCTTGGGGTTTGCAGCAACTAATGAAAAACTGTTTTTT	CASSLGFAATNEKLFF
TRBV7-2	TRBJ2-5	NA	NA	TGTGCCAGCAGTCCACTCACCCGGGGAGAGACCCAGTACTTC	CASSPLTRGETQYF
TRBV2	TRBJ2-6	NA	NA	TGTGCCAGCAATACTGGGGCCAACGTCCTGACTTTC	CASNTGANVLTF
TRBV29-1	TRBJ2-1	NA	NA	TGCAGCGTTGAAGACAGGGAGGTCAACAATGAGCAGTTCTTC	CSVEDREVNNEQFF
TRBV5-1	TRBJ2-1	once	TRBD2	TGCGCCAGCAGCTTGGCCGGACTAGCCAGGAGCTCCTACAATGAGCAGTTCTTC	CASSLAGLARSSYNEQFF
TRBV19	TRBJ2-1	NA	TRBD2	TGTGCCAGTAGTTACCCCATTAGCGGGAGGGCCCACGAGCAGTTCTTC	CASSYPISGRAHEQFF
TRBV15	TRBJ1-6	NA	TRBD1	TGTGCCACCAGCAGAGATTCACAGGGGTATTCACCCCTCCACTTT	CATSRDSQGYSPLHF
TRBV19	TRBJ1-5	NA	NA	TGTGCCAGTAGTATTGTTGTTCTGAACGGGAGGCGCAATCAGCCCCAGCATTTT	CASSIVVLNGRRNQPQHF
TRBV28	TRBJ1-1	NA	TRBD1	TGTGCCAGCAGTTTATCTTGGGACAGGGGCACTGAAGCTTTCTTT	CASSLSWDRGTEAFF
TRBV5-1	TRBJ2-5	NA	NA	TGCGCCAGCAGCTTGCTTCGCGTGTACCAAGAGACCCAGTACTTC	CASSLLRVYQETQYF
TRBV4-1	TRBJ2-3	NA	TRBD2	TGCGCCAGCAGCCAAGGAGGCCCGGGGCTAGCGGGAGTTGCAGATACGCAGTATTTT	CASSQGGPGLAGVADTQYF
TRBV5-6	TRBJ1-2	NA	NA	TGTGCCAGCAGCGGAACAGGGTCCACCTATGGCTACACCTTC	CASSGTGSTYGYTF
TRBV7-6	TRBJ2-1	NA	TRBD2	TGTGCCAGCAGCTTAGGACTAGCTCCCAATGAGCAGTTCTTC	CASSLGLAPNEQFF
TRBV10-3	TRBJ1-1	NA	TRBD1	TGTGCCATCACCCCGGGACAGGGGAACACTGAAGCTTTCTTT	CAITPGQGNTEAFF
TRBV27	TRBJ1-1	NA	NA	TGTGCCAGCAGTTCCTGGCGGGACACTGAAGCTTTCTTT	CASSSWRDTEAFF
TRBV10-1	TRBJ2-1	NA	TRBD2	TGCGCCAGCAGTGAGTTGAGCGGGGAATACAATGAGCAGTTCTTC	CASSELSGEYNEQFF
TRBV29-1	TRBJ2-7	NA	TRBD1	TGCAGCGTTGCAGGCCAGGGGGTTTACGAGCAGTACTTC	CSVAGQGVYEQYF
TRBV11-1	TRBJ1-2	few	NA	TGTGCCAGCAGCCCCATCCAGGCGAATGGCTACACCTTC	CASSPIQANGYTF
TRBV25-1	TRBJ2-7	few	NA	TGTGCCAGCAGTGGCAATCAGGGTACCTACGAGCAGTACTTC	CASSGNQGTYEQYF
TRBV10-3	TRBJ2-7	NA	NA	TGTGCCATCAGCACTGGGACTCCCCCCTACGAGCAGTACTTC	CAISTGTPPYEQYF
TRBV5-1	TRBJ2-3	NA	TRBD2	TGCGCCAGCGTGCGACTAGCGGGAGAAGATACGCAGTATTTT	CASVRLAGEDTQYF
TRBV4-1	TRBJ2-1	NA	TRBD2	TGCGCCAGCAGCCTTACTAGCGACTATGAGCAGTTCTTC	CASSLTSDYEQFF
TRBV5-4	TRBJ2-7	NA	NA	TGTGCCAGCAGCGCCCTGGGCAGGGTGCGCCACGAGCAGTACTTC	CASSALGRVRHEQYF
TRBV7-9	TRBJ2-1	NA	NA	TGTGCCAGCAGCTTAGGATGGGGAGTCGGGTTCTTC	CASSLGWGVGFF
TRBV30	TRBJ2-7	NA	NA	TGTGCCTGGAGTGTAGGGCGGGGTAAAGAGCAGTACTTC	CAWSVGRGKEQYF